The 27 T cell receptor beta chains below come from one sample, sequenced in a study of identical twins. Via MiXCR, TCRdb re-called the 5' RACE reads, giving one row per CDR3 protein. Among 500,000 or so distinct CDR3 sequences listed, 13% to 15% were seen once. This sample also belongs to another study, concerning yellow fever vaccine responses in identical twins.

The specimen sequenced was CD4+ T cells sorted from blood. These receptors came from a woman under 30 in good health.

The chain uses TRBV21-1 and TRBJ2-7. TRBV21-1 is tagged as a pseudogene. The CDR3 extends over 14 amino acids. CDR3 DNA sequence: TGTGCCAGCAGCAAAGACCCAGGATCCTACGAGCAGTACTTC. This codes for CASSKDPGSYEQYF.

This clonotype was counted between two and nine times. The rearrangement uses TRBV20-1 and TRBJ1-1, with D possibly matching TRBD1 (5 bases). CDR1 and CDR2 from the germline V gene are DFQATT and SNEGSKA (reference sequence). V lost 0 bases and J 1 base, leaving 12 bases between the germline ends. This CDR3 is 15 amino acids long. For the CDR3, the DNA is TGCAGTGCTAGAGACCAGGGTGGGTCGAACACTGAAGCTTTCTTT. Protein product: CSARDQGGSNTEAFF.

This clonotype was seen many times. V is TRBV20-1 and J is TRBJ1-4; tentative D call: TRBD1 (6 bases). V lost 4 bases to trimming and J lost 2 bases, with 11 bases between them. CDR1 is DFQATT, CDR2 SNEGSKA, per germline (reference sequence). The CDR3 covers 14 residues. The DNA for the CDR3 is TGCAGTGCTATATACAGGGATACTAATGAAAAACTGTTTTTT. This codes for CSAIYRDTNEKLFF.

This chain connects TRBV6-2 or TRBV6-3 to TRBJ2-7; D perhaps matches TRBD1 (6 bases). The CDR3 runs to 15 residues. With 6 bases removed from V and 0 bases from J, the gap between germline ends came to 15 bases. Germline loops: CDR1 MNHEY, CDR2 SVGEGT. CDR3 sequence reads: CASRGRDTRSYEQYF. The CDR3 nucleotides are TGTGCCAGCAGGGGCCGGGACACCCGCTCCTACGAGCAGTACTTC.

The chain has TRBV30 and TRBJ2-1; D remains ambiguous. V was cut by 2 bases and J by 13 bases, with 12 bases left in between. Per the germline V gene, CDR1 is GTSNPN and CDR2 is SVGIG (reference sequence). CDR3 length equals 11 residues. The CDR3 nucleotides are TGTGCCTGGAGTCTTCTACACGGACAGTTCTTC. It yields the protein CAWSLLHGQFF.

This rearrangement joins TRBV6-5 to TRBJ2-1, with 9 bases matching TRBD2. CDR1 is MNHEY, CDR2 SVGAGI, per germline. Trimming removed 0 bases from V and 6 bases from J; junction bases left unmatched: 6. The CDR3 covers 16 residues. The CDR3 sequence is CASSYSILAGVNEQFF. DNA for the CDR3: TGTGCCAGCAGTTACTCGATATTAGCGGGAGTCAATGAGCAGTTCTTC.

There are many counts of this clonotype. This chain joins TRBV29-1 and TRBJ1-1; D gene unclear. CDR1 and CDR2 (germline): SQVTM, ANQGSEA. V dropped 5 bases and J dropped 5 bases, with 6 bases sitting between them. CDR3 size: 10 residues. The CDR3 spells CSVFRTEAFF. CDR3 in DNA: TGCAGCGTTTTTCGGACTGAAGCTTTCTTT.

This chain joins TRBV7-2 and TRBJ2-5; 13 nucleotides align to TRBD2. The CDR3 extends over 15 amino acids. Germline CDR1 is SGHTA and CDR2 is FQGNSA. Unmatched junction bases numbered 7, after V lost 5 bases and J lost 7 bases. The CDR3 loop is CASSRGTSGVGTQYF. The CDR3 bases are TGTGCCAGCAGCAGGGGGACTAGCGGGGTCGGGACCCAGTACTTC.

This clonotype was seen repeatedly, ten times or more. This chain connects TRBV3-1 to TRBJ1-4, with TRBD1 matching 7 bases. The CDR3 is made up of 16 amino acids. V lost 1 base to trimming and J lost 0 bases; unmatched junction nucleotides: 2. Germline V gives CDR1 LGHDT, CDR2 YNNKEL (reference sequence). This CDR3 is CASSQGDSATNEKLFF. DNA of the CDR3: TGTGCCAGCAGCCAAGGGGACAGTGCAACTAATGAAAAACTGTTTTTT. Filled out from reference TRBV3-1 and TRBJ1-4, the complete variable domain reads DTAVSQTPKYLVTQMGNDKSIKCEQNLGHDTMYWYKQDSKKFLKIMFSYNNKELIINETVPNRFSPKSPDKAHLNLHINSLELGDSAVYFCASSQGDSATNEKLFFGSGTQLSVL.

V gene TRBV29-1 combines with J gene TRBJ2-3, with TRBD1 matching over 12 bases. Germline values: CDR1 SQVTM, CDR2 ANQGSEA. V shed 8 bases, J shed 4 bases, and the junction held 7 bases outside the gene matches. The length of the CDR3 is 14 residues. The CDR3 sequence is CSLGQGARADTQYF. For the CDR3, the DNA is TGCAGCCTGGGACAGGGGGCTAGGGCAGATACGCAGTATTTT.

This rearrangement joins TRBV6-1 to TRBJ2-1; D may be TRBD2 (6 bases). Per the germline V gene, CDR1 is MNHNS and CDR2 is SASEGT. Trimming removed 5 bases at V and 6 bases at J, with 20 bases between. CDR3 length: 16 residues. The CDR3 sequence is CASSTTSRTDSNEQFF. CDR3 nucleotides: TGTGCCAGCAGTACGACTAGTAGAACTGACTCCAATGAGCAGTTCTTC.

This clonotype was recorded at least ten times. The CDR3 nucleotides are TGTGCCAGCAGTCGACAACAGAGGACCGGGGAGCTGTTTTTT. It yields the protein CASSRQQRTGELFF. V gene TRBV6-1 combines with J gene TRBJ2-2; D uncertain. Germline-derived CDR1 and CDR2 are MNHNS and SASEGT. V was pared by 5 bases and J by 5 bases, with 12 bases between. CDR3 length equals 14 residues.

The chain has TRBV12-3 or TRBV12-4 and TRBJ1-6; 7 bases match TRBD1. The CDR3 consists of 15 residues. The V and J ends lost 9 bases and 0 bases, in that order; junction bases with no gene match: 5. CDR3 region: CASHRGSSYNSPLHF. The CDR3 nucleotides read TGTGCCAGTCACAGGGGAAGCTCCTATAATTCACCCCTCCACTTT.

This clonotype was detected ten times or more. The chain uses TRBV29-1 and TRBJ2-1; the match to TRBD2 covers 11 bases. The CDR3 covers 14 residues. The trim removed 4 bases at V and 4 bases at J, leaving 3 bases unmatched. Germline CDR1 SQVTM, CDR2 ANQGSEA. The CDR3 protein is CSVVLAGAYNEQFF. The CDR3 bases are TGCAGCGTTGTACTAGCGGGAGCTTACAATGAGCAGTTCTTC.

There are a few counts of this clonotype. J is TRBJ2-7 and V is TRBV6-5; D may be TRBD1 or TRBD2 (6 bases each). Germline V CDR1 and CDR2: MNHEY, SVGAGI. V lost 0 bases and J 5 bases, leaving 20 bases between the germline ends. The CDR3 has 17 residues. The DNA for the CDR3 is TGTGCCAGCAGTTACTCGACTAGTACAGGGTTTAGGAACGAGCAGTACTTC. It encodes CASSYSTSTGFRNEQYF.

The chain is built from TRBV20-1 and TRBJ1-6; D unresolved. V was trimmed by 3 bases and J by 15 bases, leaving 15 bases between them. The CDR3 covers 12 residues. Germline CDR1 DFQATT, CDR2 SNEGSKA (reference sequence). The CDR3 spells CSASKGLPSLHF. CDR3 bases: TGCAGTGCTAGTAAAGGGCTACCTAGCCTCCACTTT.

This rearrangement joins TRBV11-2 to TRBJ2-1, with TRBD1 matching 8 bases. Germline trimming cut 3 bases from V and 1 base from J; bases unmatched to any gene: 2. Germline V gives CDR1 SGHAT, CDR2 FQNNGV. The CDR3 runs to 15 residues. CDR3 residues: CASSFGQGSYNEQFF. CDR3 nucleotides: TGTGCCAGCAGCTTCGGACAGGGATCCTACAATGAGCAGTTCTTC.

The V gene is TRBV7-8, the J gene TRBJ1-1; no clear D. The CDR3 extends over 16 amino acids. Trimming stripped 1 base from V and 0 bases from J, with 12 bases between. Germline CDR1 is SGHVS and CDR2 is FQNEAQ. CDR3 sequence (DNA): TGTGCCAGCAGCTTAGGGTCGGGATACATGAACACTGAAGCTTTCTTT. It translates to CASSLGSGYMNTEAFF.

In its sample, this clonotype was seen a few times. CDR3 nucleotides: TGTGCCAGCAGCTCCCCTATGGCCCTCCACTTT. Translation gives CASSSPMALHF. The chain combines TRBV6-6 with TRBJ1-6; D unclear. CDR1 is MNHNY and CDR2 is SVGAGI in the germline V gene (reference sequence). CDR3 length: 11 amino acids. V dropped 6 bases and J dropped 14 bases, with 11 bases sitting between them.

The table lists this clonotype with many counts. The chain is built from TRBV3-1 and TRBJ2-3; 8 bases line up with TRBD2. The J segment lost 6 bases and the V segment lost 0 bases, leaving 8 bases of the junction unmatched. The CDR3 sequence is 16 residues long. Germline V gives CDR1 LGHDT, CDR2 YNNKEL (reference sequence). Written as DNA, the CDR3 is TGTGCCAGCAGCCAAGATGCGGCGGGGGGCAAGGATACGCAGTATTTT. This codes for CASSQDAAGGKDTQYF.

The genes are TRBV10-2 and TRBJ2-2; perhaps TRBD1 as D (5 bases). V lost 8 bases to trimming and J lost 2 bases, with 9 bases between them. This CDR3 is built from 13 residues. The V gene's germline CDR1 is WSHSY and CDR2 SAAADI. In nucleotides, the CDR3 is TGCGCCAGCCGGACACTCAACACCGGGGAGCTGTTTTTT. Its translation: CASRTLNTGELFF.

The gene calls are TRBV29-1 and TRBJ2-2; 8 bases are shared with TRBD2. Unmatched junction bases numbered 10, after V lost 3 bases and J lost 4 bases. CDR3 length: 16 residues. Germline lookup yields CDR1 SQVTM and CDR2 ANQGSEA. The CDR3 DNA is TGCAGCGTTGACCCGGGGGGGCGCGGGAGCACCGGGGAGCTGTTTTTT. Protein product: CSVDPGGRGSTGELFF.

This chain connects TRBV15 to TRBJ2-1, with 12 positions matching TRBD1. This CDR3 comprises 16 residues. With 8 bases clipped from V and 9 bases from J, the junction kept 14 bases outside the gene matches. From germline, CDR1 is LNHNV and CDR2 YYDKDF (reference sequence). In DNA, the CDR3 is TGTGCCACCGGAAAGCTTGGGACAGGGGGCTTTAGTGAGCAGTTCTTC. This encodes CATGKLGTGGFSEQFF.

There are a few counts of this clonotype. V usage is TRBV11-2 and J usage is TRBJ2-2, with D perhaps matching TRBD1 (6 bases). Germline-derived CDR1 and CDR2 are SGHAT and FQNNGV. CDR3 length: 16 residues. The V gene lost 6 bases and the J gene lost 2 bases, with 16 bases spanning the gap. For the CDR3, the DNA is TGTGCCAGCAGAGAACTCCGGGACACTAACACCGGGGAGCTGTTTTTT. Translating it yields CASRELRDTNTGELFF.

This clonotype was counted many times. The chain recombines TRBV5-1 with TRBJ2-2; D call uncertain. V was pared by 4 bases and J by 0 bases, with 13 bases between. Germline loops: CDR1 SGHRS, CDR2 YFSETQ. CDR3 length: 16 amino acids. CDR3 nucleotide sequence: TGCGCCAGCAGCCAGGACCCCATGGCGAACACCGGGGAGCTGTTTTTT. Its translation is CASSQDPMANTGELFF.

This clonotype was seen a handful of times. V and J are TRBV4-3 and TRBJ2-5; a possible D gene is TRBD1 (6 bases). V was clipped by 0 bases and J by 5 bases, with 13 bases between them. Germline lookup yields CDR1 LGHNA and CDR2 YSLEER. This CDR3 contains 15 residues. The CDR3 sequence is CASSQDGLRGETQYF. DNA of the CDR3: TGCGCCAGCAGCCAAGACGGCCTAAGGGGGGAGACCCAGTACTTC.

CDR3 nucleotides: TGTGCCACCAGTACTAGACTCCCCGAAAACAATGAGCAGTTCTTC. Translation gives CATSTRLPENNEQFF. The J gene is TRBJ2-1, the V gene TRBV24-1; maybe TRBD2 (5 bases). Trimming took off 6 bases at V and 5 bases at J, with 16 bases between the two ends. Per germline, CDR1 KGHDR and CDR2 SFDVKD. The CDR3 covers 15 residues.